The 25 T cell receptor beta chains listed next were all sequenced from one sample in a study of HIV-infected patients and healthy controls (dated by TCRdb to the mid-2010s). Libraries were prepared through 5' RACE. For sequencing, an Illumina MiSeq was employed. SuperScript III was used to reverse transcribe 500 ng RNA with primers targeting the alpha and beta constant regions. Separate alpha and beta chain libraries were generated by chain-specific third strand synthesis with multiplexing indices. TCRdb reran the public reads through fastp at Q25 and MiXCR, keeping productive beta chains. Under each unique CDR3 protein, matching rows form one entry showing the most common genes and DNA. In this sample the table shows fewer than 6,000 distinct CDR3 sequences, roughly 10% of which occur a single time. Clones ranked in the top ten supply over 10% of the sample. Whole blood was used without fractionating the cells, so the repertoire represented all peripheral T cells without sorting.

The sequences come from blood, collected before antiretroviral therapy. The receptors stem from an adult with HIV infection.

By its share, this clonotype is medium-sized (0.01 to 0.1%). The chain has TRBV29-1 and TRBJ2-7; D uncertain. Trimming pared 4 bases from V and 0 bases from J, leaving 7 bases between. The CDR3 runs 12 residues. Germline-derived CDR1 and CDR2 are SQVTM and ANQGSEA. CDR3 nucleotide sequence: TGCAGCGTTGCTTTGAGCTCCTACGAGCAGTACTTC. Translating it yields CSVALSSYEQYF.

Note on this clonotype: A much larger clonotype is one base distant, so this may be a read error. The gene calls are TRBV7-2 and TRBJ2-5; no clear D. The germline gives CDR1 SGHTA, CDR2 FQGNSA. This CDR3 has 13 amino acids. V was pared by 5 bases and J by 3 bases, with 10 bases between. This chain's CDR3 is CASSQRVEETQYF. The CDR3, as DNA: TGTGCCAGCAGCCAAAGGGTGGAAGAGACCCAGTACTTC. The entire variable domain, with the rest obtained from reference TRBV7-2 and TRBJ2-5, is as follows: GAGVSQSPSNKVTEKGKDVELRCDPISGHTALYWYRQSLGQGLEFLIYFQGNSAPDKSGLPSDRFSAERTGGSVSTLTIQRTQQEDSAVYLCASSQRVEETQYFGPGTRLLVL.

This clonotype was seen repeatedly, ten times or more. V is TRBV5-5 and J is TRBJ2-1; perhaps D is TRBD1 or TRBD2 (6 bases each). Germline V CDR1 and CDR2: SGHKS, YYEKEE (reference sequence). Trimming took off 1 base at V and 3 bases at J, with 11 bases between the two ends. This CDR3 spans 15 amino acids. The CDR3 nucleotides read TGTGCCAGCAGCTTGCGGGGGCCCTTCTACAATGAGCAGTTCTTC. Its protein is CASSLRGPFYNEQFF.

The V call is TRBV13, the J call TRBJ2-3; D ambiguous. The CDR3 totals 14 residues. V lost 2 bases and J 6 bases, leaving 12 bases between the germline ends. Germline V gives CDR1 PRHDT, CDR2 FYEKMQ (reference sequence). CDR3 loop: CASSLPGVDDTQYF. The CDR3 DNA is TGTGCCAGCAGCTTACCTGGAGTTGACGATACGCAGTATTTT.

In its sample, this clonotype is medium-sized (0.01 to 0.1%). The rearrangement joins TRBV5-5 to TRBJ2-7; D tentatively fits TRBD1 or TRBD2 (5 bases each). V was trimmed by 0 bases and J by 3 bases, leaving 13 bases between them. Germline V lookup: CDR1 SGHKS, CDR2 YYEKEE (reference sequence). This CDR3 has 15 residues. CDR3: CASSLGPGTNYEQYF. CDR3 nucleotide sequence: TGTGCCAGCAGCTTGGGCCCGGGGACGAACTACGAGCAGTACTTC.

This clonotype rates as medium-sized (0.01 to 0.1%). The chain employs TRBV6-5 and TRBJ1-3; D is ambiguous. Germline V gene data show CDR1 as MNHEY and CDR2 as SVGAGI. There are 15 residues in the CDR3. Trimming left V 6 bases short and J 4 bases short, with 16 bases between. The CDR3: CASRKLGRRGNTIYF. Written as DNA, the CDR3 is TGTGCCAGCAGGAAATTGGGCCGTCGGGGAAACACCATATATTTT.

By its share, this clonotype is medium-sized. The V call is TRBV29-1, the J call TRBJ1-2; no firm D call. With 2 bases removed from V and 4 bases from J, the gap between germline ends came to 11 bases. From germline, CDR1 is SQVTM and CDR2 ANQGSEA. The CDR3 is 13 residues long. The DNA of the CDR3 is TGCAGCGTTGAATTGCAGGTGGGCTATGGCTACACCTTC. Its protein product is CSVELQVGYGYTF.

This clonotype was seen more than once but under ten times. The chain joins TRBV12-3 or TRBV12-4 to TRBJ2-2, with D unresolved. Trimming pared 2 bases from V and 1 base from J, leaving 11 bases between. CDR3 length: 16 amino acids. CDR3 in DNA: TGTGCCAGCAGTTTAAGGATGCGTCAGAACACCGGGGAGCTGTTTTTT. Residues: CASSLRMRQNTGELFF.

This clonotype was counted ten times or more. The V and J genes are TRBV12-3 or TRBV12-4 and TRBJ1-5, with D tentatively TRBD1 (5 bases). The V gene lost 0 bases and the J gene lost 7 bases, with 13 bases spanning the gap. The CDR3 has 15 residues. This CDR3 reads CASSLALVGRQPQHF. CDR3 in DNA: TGTGCCAGCAGTTTAGCGCTCGTGGGACGGCAGCCCCAGCATTTT.

Judged by abundance, this clonotype is medium-sized. The rearrangement joins TRBV6-6 to TRBJ1-2, with D tentatively TRBD1 (5 bases). This CDR3 is 14 amino acids long. Germline loops: CDR1 MNHNY, CDR2 SVGAGI (reference sequence). Trimming left V 6 bases short and J 7 bases short, with 18 bases between. CDR3 sequence (DNA): TGTGCCAGCAGCTCCCTAGGGGACGGAGTTGGCTACACCTTC. Its protein is CASSSLGDGVGYTF.

This clonotype rates as medium-sized (0.01 to 0.1%). The chain couples TRBV5-1 to TRBJ2-1, with TRBD2 matching 7 bases. The CDR3 runs 15 residues. The ends lost 0 bases at V and 2 bases at J; junction bases unmatched: 2. Germline loops: CDR1 SGHRS, CDR2 YFSETQ. In nucleotides, the CDR3 is TGCGCCAGCAGCTTGGAGGCGGGGGCCTACAATGAGCAGTTCTTC. This encodes CASSLEAGAYNEQFF.

This clonotype was counted only a few times. This chain connects TRBV11-2 to TRBJ2-3, with no clear D. There are 15 residues in the CDR3. CDR1 is SGHAT and CDR2 is FQNNGV in the germline V gene. V lost 6 bases and J 1 base, leaving 14 bases between the germline ends. The chain's CDR3 is CASRDTPAGTDTQYF. The CDR3 DNA reads TGTGCCAGCAGAGACACCCCCGCGGGCACAGATACGCAGTATTTT.

This chain uses TRBV20-1 with TRBJ1-1, with D possibly being TRBD1 (6 bases). V lost 3 bases to trimming and J lost 3 bases, with 8 bases between them. The length of the CDR3 is 12 residues. Per the germline V gene, CDR1 is DFQATT and CDR2 is SNEGSKA (reference sequence). The chain's CDR3 is CSARTGYTEAFF. The CDR3 nucleotides read TGCAGTGCTAGGACAGGATACACTGAAGCTTTCTTT.

In this sample, this clonotype turned up many times. The rearrangement uses TRBV7-2 and TRBJ2-1; TRBD2 is a possible D gene (6 bases). This CDR3 contains 17 residues. CDR1 and CDR2 (germline): SGHTA, FQGNSA. V was cut by 4 bases and J by 4 bases, with 20 bases left in between. For the CDR3, the DNA is TGTGCCAGCAGCTCAGCCCCTATCGGGGGAATATACAATGAGCAGTTCTTC. Its protein is CASSSAPIGGIYNEQFF.

By sample fraction, this clonotype is medium-sized. The gene calls are TRBV6-5 and TRBJ1-3; D not resolved. The V end was cut by 6 bases, the J end by 5 bases, with 14 bases between. The V gene's germline CDR1 is MNHEY and CDR2 SVGAGI. The CDR3 loop spans 14 amino acids. The CDR3 DNA reads TGTGCCAGCAGGACGAACGGACGGAGAAACACCATATATTTT. It encodes CASRTNGRRNTIYF.

This clonotype is labeled as medium-sized. The V call is TRBV5-1, the J call TRBJ2-7, with 8 nucleotides matching TRBD1. Looked up from germline, CDR1 is SGHRS and CDR2 is YFSETQ. The CDR3 sequence is 14 residues long. The J segment lost 3 bases and the V segment lost 3 bases, leaving 5 bases of the junction unmatched. The CDR3 reads CASSWDRRDYEQYF. The DNA of the CDR3 is TGCGCCAGCAGCTGGGACAGGAGGGACTACGAGCAGTACTTC.

This clonotype was seen ten or more times. V usage is TRBV2 and J usage is TRBJ2-7; 7 bases map to TRBD1. The CDR3 is 16 amino acids. V trimming: 6 bases; J trimming: 3 bases; junction bases outside the gene matches: 14. Germline CDR1 is SNHLY and CDR2 is FYNNEI. CDR3 DNA sequence: TGTGCCAGCAGAGGATTTGGGACAGTGCTCAACTACGAGCAGTACTTC. Translation gives CASRGFGTVLNYEQYF.

V gene TRBV7-9 combines with J gene TRBJ2-1; TRBD1 might be the D (5 bases). The ends were cut back, 2 bases at V and 7 bases at J, with 15 bases in the middle. The V gene's germline CDR1 is SEHNR and CDR2 FQNEAQ (reference sequence). CDR3 length: 15 residues. In DNA, the CDR3 is TGTGCCAGCAGCTTAACCCAGGGTTTTCGGAATGAGCAGTTCTTC. Protein: CASSLTQGFRNEQFF.

By its share, this clonotype is medium-sized. V and J are TRBV29-1 and TRBJ1-1; D unclear. Germline CDR1 and CDR2: SQVTM and ANQGSEA. V was pared by 7 bases and J by 5 bases, with 8 bases between. The CDR3 has 10 residues. The chain's CDR3 is CSAARTEAFF. In DNA form, the CDR3 reads TGCAGCGCAGCTAGAACTGAAGCTTTCTTT.

The chain employs TRBV28 and TRBJ2-1, with 7 bases identical to TRBD1. Unmatched junction bases numbered 13, after V lost 5 bases and J lost 6 bases. The CDR3 runs 16 residues. Per germline, CDR1 MDHEN and CDR2 SYDVKM. CDR3 sequence: CASSPSRQGGRNEQFF. CDR3 DNA: TGTGCCAGCAGTCCATCCCGACAGGGTGGCCGCAATGAGCAGTTCTTC.

This clonotype was recorded many times. The J gene is TRBJ1-1, the V gene TRBV7-9; D is undetermined. There are 13 residues in the CDR3. The V end lost 5 bases, the J end lost 4 bases, and 11 bases lay between the germline ends. Germline lookup yields CDR1 SEHNR and CDR2 FQNEAQ (reference sequence). Written as DNA, the CDR3 is TGTGCCAGCAGCCTCGGGGAATCCACTGAAGCTTTCTTT. Protein: CASSLGESTEAFF.

This clonotype is classed as medium-sized. The gene calls are TRBV19 and TRBJ1-5, with 7 bases matching TRBD1. With 6 bases clipped from V and 4 bases from J, the junction kept 6 bases outside the gene matches. Germline V CDR1 and CDR2: LNHDA, SQIVND (reference sequence). The CDR3 has 14 amino acids. The DNA for the CDR3 is TGTGCCAGTAGGCCGGGACAGCTTAATCAGCCCCAGCATTTT. Translation gives CASRPGQLNQPQHF.

This clonotype has at least ten counts. The gene calls are TRBV19 and TRBJ2-5; D unclear. The CDR3 is made up of 14 amino acids. With 3 bases removed from V and 2 bases from J, the gap between germline ends came to 10 bases. The V gene's germline CDR1 is LNHDA and CDR2 SQIVND (reference sequence). CDR3 protein: CASSIQASQETQYF. The CDR3 DNA reads TGTGCCAGTAGTATCCAGGCTAGTCAAGAGACCCAGTACTTC.

This clonotype came up a few times. The chain combines TRBV7-6 with TRBJ2-5, with a possible D match to TRBD1 (6 bases). V shed 6 bases and J shed 5 bases, with 13 bases lying between them. CDR3 size: 13 residues. Germline V CDR1 and CDR2: SGHVS, FNYEAQ. DNA of the CDR3: TGTGCCAGCAGACAGGGCTTGGGGGAGACCCAGTACTTC. As protein: CASRQGLGETQYF.

By share, this clonotype counts as medium-sized. The rearrangement uses TRBV20-1 and TRBJ1-1; 9 nucleotides agree with TRBD1. Germline V CDR1 and CDR2: DFQATT, SNEGSKA (reference sequence). CDR3 length equals 15 residues. After removal of 0 bases from V and 5 bases from J, the junction contained 7 bases not matched to a gene. Here the CDR3 reads CSARDRTGVRTEAFF. CDR3 in DNA: TGCAGTGCTAGAGACAGGACAGGGGTGAGAACTGAAGCTTTCTTT.